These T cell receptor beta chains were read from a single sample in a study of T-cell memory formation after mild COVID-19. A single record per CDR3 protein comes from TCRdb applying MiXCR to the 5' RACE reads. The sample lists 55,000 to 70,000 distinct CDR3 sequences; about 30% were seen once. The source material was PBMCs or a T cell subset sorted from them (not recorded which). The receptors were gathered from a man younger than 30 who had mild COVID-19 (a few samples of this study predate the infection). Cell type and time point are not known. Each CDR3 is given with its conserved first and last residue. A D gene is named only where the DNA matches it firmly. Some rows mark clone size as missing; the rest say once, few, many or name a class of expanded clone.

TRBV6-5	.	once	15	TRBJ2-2	CASSYVARGTGELFF	TGTGCCAGCAGTTACGTAGCCCGCGGCACCGGGGAGCTGTTTTTT
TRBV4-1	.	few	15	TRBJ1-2	CASSQSPGSRYGYTF	TGCGCCAGCAGCCAATCCCCAGGGTCACGCTATGGCTACACCTTC
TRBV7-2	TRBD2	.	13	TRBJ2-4	CASSWGLAGGQYF	TGTGCCAGCAGCTGGGGACTAGCGGGGGGGCAGTACTTC
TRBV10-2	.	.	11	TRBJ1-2	CASRANYGYTF	TGCGCCAGTAGAGCTAACTATGGCTACACCTTC
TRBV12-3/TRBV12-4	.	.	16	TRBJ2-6	CASRTTGNSGANVLTF	TGTGCCAGCAGGACCACAGGGAACTCTGGGGCCAACGTCCTGACTTTC
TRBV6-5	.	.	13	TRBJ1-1	CASSQGRVTEAFF	TGTGCCAGCAGTCAGGGTAGGGTTACTGAAGCTTTCTTT
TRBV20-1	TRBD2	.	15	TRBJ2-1	CSATRLETSGNEQFF	TGCAGTGCTACTCGACTGGAGACTAGCGGCAATGAGCAGTTCTTC
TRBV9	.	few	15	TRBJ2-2	CASSGARVGPGELFF	TGTGCCAGCAGCGGAGCGCGGGTGGGGCCGGGGGAGCTGTTTTTT
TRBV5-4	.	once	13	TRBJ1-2	CASSLRGPEGYTF	TGTGCCAGCAGCTTAAGAGGACCCGAGGGCTACACCTTC
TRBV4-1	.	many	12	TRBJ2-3	CASSQAADTQYF	TGCGCCAGCAGCCAAGCGGCAGATACGCAGTATTTT